One and the same sample provided the 19 T cell receptor beta chains below, sequenced in a study of human T cells and chemical hapten exposure. TCRdb used MiXCR to reprocess the 5' RACE reads, holding one entry per CDR3 protein. Among around 100,000 distinct CDR3 sequences listed, approximately 20% were seen once. Total RNA came from unfractionated whole blood. The receptors were sampled from a human donor in good health.

In its sample, this clonotype was seen a few times. The V and J genes are TRBV5-1 and TRBJ1-5, with D perhaps TRBD1 (6 bases). Germline CDR1 SGHRS, CDR2 YFSETQ. The CDR3 is 16 amino acids. Trimming stripped 4 bases from V and 5 bases from J, with 19 bases between. The CDR3 DNA is TGCGCCAGCAGCCCGGGAGGTGGGGGGCGGCATCAGCCCCAGCATTTT. It specifies CASSPGGGGRHQPQHF. The entire variable domain, with the rest obtained from reference TRBV5-1 and TRBJ1-5, is as follows: KAGVTQTPRYLIKTRGQQVTLSCSPISGHRSVSWYQQTPGQGLQFLFEYFSETQRNKGNFPGRFSGRQFSNSRSEMNVSTLELGDSALYLCASSPGGGGRHQPQHFGDGTRLSIL.

The rearrangement uses TRBV7-8 and TRBJ1-5; D is unresolved. The CDR3 runs to 15 residues. Germline values: CDR1 SGHVS, CDR2 FQNEAQ. The V gene lost 5 bases and the J gene lost 7 bases, with 18 bases spanning the gap. As DNA, the CDR3 is TGTGCCAGCAGCCCCAGCATGGGAGCAACACAGCCCCAGCATTTT. It codes for CASSPSMGATQPQHF.

This clonotype was recorded a few times. CDR3: CSAGPQGLSWMNTEAFF. CDR3 bases: TGCAGTGCTGGGCCACAGGGATTATCCTGGATGAACACTGAAGCTTTCTTT. V gene TRBV20-1 combines with J gene TRBJ1-1; D is perhaps TRBD1 (6 bases). The CDR3 has 17 amino acids. Trimming cost V 5 bases and J 0 bases, with 22 bases left between them. Germline V gene sequence: CDR1 DFQATT, CDR2 SNEGSKA (reference sequence).

The V call is TRBV11-2, the J call TRBJ2-5; weak D call: TRBD1 (5 bases). Germline lookup yields CDR1 SGHAT and CDR2 FQNNGV. The CDR3 has 15 amino acids. V was cut by 1 base and J by 2 bases, with 11 bases left in between. CDR3 in DNA: TGTGCCAGCAGCTTAGCCCCCCAGGGACAAGAGACCCAGTACTTC. Translating gives CASSLAPQGQETQYF.

This chain joins TRBV3-1 and TRBJ1-6, with unresolved D. Germline CDR1 reads LGHDT; CDR2 reads YNNKEL (reference sequence). The CDR3 is made up of 14 amino acids. V gave up 4 bases and J gave up 10 bases, with 14 bases separating them. CDR3 nucleotides: TGTGCCAGCAGCCCCTTGGGGATCGAGTCACCCCTCCACTTT. It yields the protein CASSPLGIESPLHF.

The chain carries TRBV5-5 and TRBJ2-3, with D perhaps TRBD1 (6 bases). This CDR3 is built from 13 residues. Germline assignment: CDR1 SGHKS and CDR2 YYEKEE (reference sequence). V was clipped by 4 bases and J by 2 bases, with 8 bases between them. In DNA form, the CDR3 reads TGTGCCAGCAGCCGGGACAACACAGATACGCAGTATTTT. This sequence encodes CASSRDNTDTQYF.

The rearrangement joins TRBV6-1 to TRBJ2-5, with D unresolved. In germline, CDR1 is MNHNS, CDR2 SASEGT. V was clipped by 3 bases and J by 5 bases, with 16 bases between them. This CDR3 is 15 amino acids long. The CDR3 loop reads CASSEVDTSRETQYF. DNA for the CDR3: TGTGCCAGCAGTGAGGTCGACACGTCTCGGGAGACCCAGTACTTC.

The chain couples TRBV24-1 to TRBJ2-1; D may be TRBD1 (6 bases). V was clipped by 7 bases and J by 0 bases, with 12 bases between them. CDR1 is KGHDR, CDR2 SFDVKD, per germline. CDR3 size: 15 residues. The CDR3 DNA is TGTGCCACCAGCCCTCAGGGGAGCTCCTACAATGAGCAGTTCTTC. It translates to CATSPQGSSYNEQFF.

V usage is TRBV20-1 and J usage is TRBJ2-5; D perhaps matches TRBD2 (5 bases). The V gene lost 5 bases and the J gene lost 2 bases, with 12 bases spanning the gap. Per the germline V gene, CDR1 is DFQATT and CDR2 is SNEGSKA (reference sequence). There are 13 residues in the CDR3. CDR3 sequence (DNA): TGCAGTGCTCCAGGACTGGGACAAGAGACCCAGTACTTC. Translation: CSAPGLGQETQYF.

The rearrangement uses TRBV20-1 and TRBJ2-3; 9 nucleotides agree with TRBD2. The CDR3 has 14 residues. Trimming at V came to 3 bases and at J to 6 bases, leaving 7 bases not matched to a gene. The germline gives CDR1 DFQATT, CDR2 SNEGSKA (reference sequence). The CDR3 spells CSARTLAGLDTQYF. The CDR3 DNA follows: TGCAGTGCTAGGACGCTAGCGGGATTGGATACGCAGTATTTT.

The chain carries TRBV13 and TRBJ1-6; weak D call: TRBD1 (5 bases). Germline CDR1 reads PRHDT; CDR2 reads FYEKMQ (reference sequence). V lost 2 bases and J lost 9, with 20 bases in between. The CDR3 length is 17 residues. The CDR3 nucleotides read TGTGCCAGCAGCTTAAGTGGAGGGGCCGTAACCGGTTCACCCCTCCACTTT. It codes for CASSLSGGAVTGSPLHF. The whole variable domain, remainder taken from reference TRBV13 and TRBJ1-6, is AAGVIQSPRHLIKEKRETATLKCYPIPRHDTVYWYQQGPGQDPQFLISFYEKMQSDKGSIPDRFSAQQFSDYHSELNMSSLELGDSALYFCASSLSGGAVTGSPLHFGNGTRLTVT.

This clonotype was observed a few times. The CDR3 DNA sequence: TGCAGTGCCACCCCACTAGCGGGAGTCTCAGATACGCAGTATTTT. Protein sequence: CSATPLAGVSDTQYF. The V call is TRBV20-1, the J call TRBJ2-3, with 11 bases aligning to TRBD2. The CDR3 runs 15 residues. Germline assignment: CDR1 DFQATT and CDR2 SNEGSKA (reference sequence). J gave up 4 bases and V 6 bases, and 9 bases lay outside the gene matches.

This clonotype was seen only once. This chain uses TRBV29-1 with TRBJ2-1, with D perhaps given as TRBD1 or TRBD2 (6 bases each). The germline gives CDR1 SQVTM, CDR2 ANQGSEA. V lost 2 bases, J lost 2 bases, and 22 bases lay in between. CDR3 length: 18 residues. DNA of the CDR3: TGCAGCGTTGAAATGGGGGGCCACTCGGGAATACCCTACAATGAGCAGTTCTTC. Its protein is CSVEMGGHSGIPYNEQFF.

This clonotype was observed a few times. The chain employs TRBV12-3 or TRBV12-4 and TRBJ2-4; D remains unclear. The CDR3 extends over 11 amino acids. Trimming pared 7 bases from V and 8 bases from J, leaving 9 bases between. The CDR3 loop is CASTFRDIQYF. The CDR3 DNA sequence: TGTGCCAGCACTTTTAGGGACATTCAGTACTTC.

This clonotype showed up just a few times. This chain links TRBV4-1 with TRBJ2-3; the D gene is possibly TRBD1 (6 bases). The CDR3 sequence is 17 residues long. Germline V gene sequence: CDR1 MGHRA, CDR2 YSYEKL. V was cut by 1 base and J by 2 bases, with 16 bases left in between. The CDR3 region is CASSQVHTTGLTDTQYF. CDR3 DNA sequence: TGCGCCAGCAGCCAAGTCCATACGACAGGACTCACAGATACGCAGTATTTT.

The chain has TRBV27 and TRBJ1-2; 7 positions match TRBD1. Trimming cost V 5 bases and J 4 bases; bases outside gene matches: 10. Per the germline V gene, CDR1 is MNHEY and CDR2 is SMNVEV (reference sequence). This CDR3 spans 15 amino acids. CDR3 sequence: CASSLQEQGPYGYTF. CDR3 coding DNA: TGTGCCAGCAGTCTACAAGAACAGGGGCCCTATGGCTACACCTTC.

This clonotype was seen a handful of times. The chain employs TRBV2 and TRBJ2-3; D ambiguous. V was cut by 1 base and J by 2 bases, with 13 bases left in between. Germline assignment: CDR1 SNHLY and CDR2 FYNNEI. There are 16 residues in the CDR3. Here the CDR3 reads CASSEVGRRVTDTQYF. The CDR3 nucleotides read TGTGCCAGCAGTGAAGTTGGCCGCCGGGTCACAGATACGCAGTATTTT.

This clonotype was counted many times. This chain connects TRBV18 to TRBJ2-7; D unresolved. In germline, CDR1 is KGHSH, CDR2 LQKENI. The CDR3 contains 14 residues. V was shortened by 1 base and J by 3 bases, with 10 bases between the two germline ends. As DNA, the CDR3 is TGTGCCAGCTCACCACGTACTTCCAGCTACGAGCAGTACTTC. It encodes CASSPRTSSYEQYF.

This clonotype was counted only a few times. The chain is built from TRBV5-4 and TRBJ2-7; D unresolved. Germline V gives CDR1 SGHNT, CDR2 YYREEE (reference sequence). The V gene lost 1 base and the J gene lost 4 bases, with 6 bases spanning the gap. CDR3 length: 12 residues. The CDR3 DNA reads as TGTGCCAGCAGCTTGAGAGGTTACGAGCAGTACTTC. Translated: CASSLRGYEQYF.